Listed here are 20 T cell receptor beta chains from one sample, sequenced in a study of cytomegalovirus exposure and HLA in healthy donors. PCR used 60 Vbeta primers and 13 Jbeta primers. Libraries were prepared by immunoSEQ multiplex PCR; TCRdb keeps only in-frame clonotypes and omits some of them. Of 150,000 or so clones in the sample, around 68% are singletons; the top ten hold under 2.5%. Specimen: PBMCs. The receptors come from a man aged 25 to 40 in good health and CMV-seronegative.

DNA for the CDR3: TGTGCCAGCAGCGACCTTGGGGGGGCCAAAAACATTCAGTACTTC. It codes for CASSDLGGAKNIQYF. J is TRBJ2-4 and V is TRBV28; D perhaps matches TRBD2 (6 bases). Germline CDR1 MDHEN, CDR2 SYDVKM. The CDR3 totals 15 residues. V lost 6 bases and J lost 1, with 13 bases in between.

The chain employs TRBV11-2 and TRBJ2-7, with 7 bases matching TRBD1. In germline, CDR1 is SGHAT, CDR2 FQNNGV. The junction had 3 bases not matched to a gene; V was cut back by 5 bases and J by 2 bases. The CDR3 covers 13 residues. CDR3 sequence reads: CASSPGQTYEQYF. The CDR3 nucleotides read TGTGCCAGCAGCCCGGGACAGACCTACGAGCAGTACTTC.

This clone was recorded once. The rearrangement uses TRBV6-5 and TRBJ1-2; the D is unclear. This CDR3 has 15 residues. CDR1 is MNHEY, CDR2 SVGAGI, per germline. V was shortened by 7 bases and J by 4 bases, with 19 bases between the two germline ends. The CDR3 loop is CASMLSVSGGYGYTF. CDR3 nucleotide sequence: TGTGCCAGCATGCTTTCTGTCTCCGGTGGCTATGGCTACACCTTC.

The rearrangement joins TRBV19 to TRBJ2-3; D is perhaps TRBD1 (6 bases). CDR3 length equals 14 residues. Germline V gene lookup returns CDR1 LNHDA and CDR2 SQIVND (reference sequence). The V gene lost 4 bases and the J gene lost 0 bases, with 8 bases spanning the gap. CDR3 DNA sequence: TGTGCCAGTAGTAAGGGGGAGAGCACAGATACGCAGTATTTT. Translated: CASSKGESTDTQYF.

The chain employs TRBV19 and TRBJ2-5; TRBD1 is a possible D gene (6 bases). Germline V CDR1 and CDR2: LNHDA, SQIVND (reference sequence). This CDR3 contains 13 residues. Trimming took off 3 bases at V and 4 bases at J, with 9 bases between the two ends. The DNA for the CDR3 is TGTGCCAGTAGTATTCACAGGGTAGAGACCCAGTACTTC. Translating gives CASSIHRVETQYF.

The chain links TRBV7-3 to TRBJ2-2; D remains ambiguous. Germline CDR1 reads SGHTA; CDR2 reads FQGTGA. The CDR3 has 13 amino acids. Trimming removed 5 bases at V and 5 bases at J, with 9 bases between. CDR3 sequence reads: CASSAPDTGELFF. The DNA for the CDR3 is TGTGCCAGCAGCGCCCCAGATACCGGGGAGCTGTTTTTT.

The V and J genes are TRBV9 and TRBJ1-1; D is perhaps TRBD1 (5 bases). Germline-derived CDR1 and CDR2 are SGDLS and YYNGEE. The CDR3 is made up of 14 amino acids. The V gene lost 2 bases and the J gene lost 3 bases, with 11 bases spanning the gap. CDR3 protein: CASSVEQVDTEAFF. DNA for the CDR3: TGTGCCAGCAGCGTCGAACAGGTTGACACTGAAGCTTTCTTT.

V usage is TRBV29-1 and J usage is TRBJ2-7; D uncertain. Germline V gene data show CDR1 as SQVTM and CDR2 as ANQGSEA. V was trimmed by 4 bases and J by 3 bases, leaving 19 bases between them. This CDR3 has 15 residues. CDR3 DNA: TGCAGCGTTGTTCAACAGCACTCTTCAAACTACGAGCAGTACTTC. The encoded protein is CSVVQQHSSNYEQYF.

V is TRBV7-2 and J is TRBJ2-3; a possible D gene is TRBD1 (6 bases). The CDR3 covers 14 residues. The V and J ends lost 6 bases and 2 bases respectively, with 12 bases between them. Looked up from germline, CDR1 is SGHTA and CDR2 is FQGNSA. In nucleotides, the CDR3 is TGTGCCAGCAGACCCGGACAGCTCACAGATACGCAGTATTTT. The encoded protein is CASRPGQLTDTQYF.

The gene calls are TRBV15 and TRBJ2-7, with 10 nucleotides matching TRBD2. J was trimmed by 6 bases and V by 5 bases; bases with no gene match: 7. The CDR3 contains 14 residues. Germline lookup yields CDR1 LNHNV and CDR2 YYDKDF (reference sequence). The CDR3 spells CATSPRLAGPEQYF. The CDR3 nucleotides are TGTGCCACCAGCCCGAGACTAGCGGGTCCCGAGCAGTACTTC.

DNA for the CDR3: TGTGCCAGCATCCAGGGGGGAAGCAATCAGCCCCAGCATTTT. This encodes CASIQGGSNQPQHF. V usage is TRBV28 and J usage is TRBJ1-5; 7 bases fit TRBD1. V was pared by 7 bases and J by 1 base, with 4 bases of the junction left unmatched. This CDR3 has 14 residues. CDR1 is MDHEN and CDR2 is SYDVKM in the germline V gene.

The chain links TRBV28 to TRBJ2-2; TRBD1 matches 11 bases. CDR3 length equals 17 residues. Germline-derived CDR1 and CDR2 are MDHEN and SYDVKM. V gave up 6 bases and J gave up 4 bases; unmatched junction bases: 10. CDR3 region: CASRWDRGIVGTGELFF. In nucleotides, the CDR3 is TGTGCCAGCAGGTGGGACAGGGGGATAGTAGGCACCGGGGAGCTGTTTTTT.

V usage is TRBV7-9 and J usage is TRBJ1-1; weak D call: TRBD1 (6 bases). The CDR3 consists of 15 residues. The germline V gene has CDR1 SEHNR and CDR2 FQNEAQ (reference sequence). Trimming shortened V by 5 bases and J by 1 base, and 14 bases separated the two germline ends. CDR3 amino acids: CASSQTTGQNTEAFF. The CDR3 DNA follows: TGTGCCAGCAGCCAAACAACAGGGCAGAACACTGAAGCTTTCTTT.

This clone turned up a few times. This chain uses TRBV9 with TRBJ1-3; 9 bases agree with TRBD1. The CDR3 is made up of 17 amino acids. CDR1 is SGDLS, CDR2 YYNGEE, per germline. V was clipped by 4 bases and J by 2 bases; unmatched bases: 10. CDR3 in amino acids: CASSLTQGAQAGNTIYF. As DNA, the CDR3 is TGTGCCAGCAGCTTAACACAGGGGGCGCAGGCTGGAAACACCATATATTTT. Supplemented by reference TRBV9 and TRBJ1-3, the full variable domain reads DSGVTQTPKHLITATGQRVTLRCSPRSGDLSVYWYQQSLDQGLQFLIQYYNGEERAKGNILERFSAQQFPDLHSELNLSSLELGDSALYFCASSLTQGAQAGNTIYFGEGSWLTVV.

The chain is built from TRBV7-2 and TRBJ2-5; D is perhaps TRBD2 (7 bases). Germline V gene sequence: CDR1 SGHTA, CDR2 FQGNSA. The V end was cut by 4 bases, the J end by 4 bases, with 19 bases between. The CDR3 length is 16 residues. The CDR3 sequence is CASSSSGWGGAETQYF. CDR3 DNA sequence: TGTGCCAGCAGCTCAAGTGGATGGGGGGGCGCAGAGACCCAGTACTTC.

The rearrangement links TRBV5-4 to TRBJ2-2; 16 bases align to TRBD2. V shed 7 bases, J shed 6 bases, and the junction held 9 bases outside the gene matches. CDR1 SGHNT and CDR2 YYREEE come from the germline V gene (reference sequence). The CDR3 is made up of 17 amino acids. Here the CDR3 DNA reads TGTGCCAGCTCCACCGGGACTAGCGGGGGGGTCCCCGGGGAGCTGTTTTTT. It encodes CASSTGTSGGVPGELFF.

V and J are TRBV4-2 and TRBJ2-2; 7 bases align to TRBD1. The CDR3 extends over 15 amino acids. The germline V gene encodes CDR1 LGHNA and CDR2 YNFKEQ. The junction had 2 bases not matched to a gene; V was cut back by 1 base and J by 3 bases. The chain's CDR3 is CASSQGDRDTGELFF. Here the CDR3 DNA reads TGTGCCAGCAGCCAAGGAGACAGGGACACCGGGGAGCTGTTTTTT.

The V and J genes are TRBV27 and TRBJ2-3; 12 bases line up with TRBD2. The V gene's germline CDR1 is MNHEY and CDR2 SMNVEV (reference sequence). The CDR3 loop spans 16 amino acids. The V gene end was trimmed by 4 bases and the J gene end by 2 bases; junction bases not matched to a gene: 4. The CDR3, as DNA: TGTGCCAGCAGTTCCACTAGCGGGGGGACCACAGATACGCAGTATTTT. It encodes CASSSTSGGTTDTQYF.

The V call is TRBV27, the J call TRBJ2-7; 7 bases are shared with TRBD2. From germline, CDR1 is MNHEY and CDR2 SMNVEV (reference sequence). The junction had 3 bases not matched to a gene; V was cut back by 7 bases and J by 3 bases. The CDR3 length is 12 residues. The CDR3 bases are TGTGCCAGCAAACGGGGGGACTACGAGCAGTACTTC. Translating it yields CASKRGDYEQYF.

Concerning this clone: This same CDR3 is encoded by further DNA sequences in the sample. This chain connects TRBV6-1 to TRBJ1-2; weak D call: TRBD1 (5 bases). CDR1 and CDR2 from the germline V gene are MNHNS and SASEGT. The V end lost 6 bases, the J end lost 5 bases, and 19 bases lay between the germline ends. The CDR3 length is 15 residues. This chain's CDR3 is CASRPLGGENYGYTF. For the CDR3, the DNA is TGTGCCAGCAGACCCCTCGGAGGGGAAAATTATGGCTACACCTTC.